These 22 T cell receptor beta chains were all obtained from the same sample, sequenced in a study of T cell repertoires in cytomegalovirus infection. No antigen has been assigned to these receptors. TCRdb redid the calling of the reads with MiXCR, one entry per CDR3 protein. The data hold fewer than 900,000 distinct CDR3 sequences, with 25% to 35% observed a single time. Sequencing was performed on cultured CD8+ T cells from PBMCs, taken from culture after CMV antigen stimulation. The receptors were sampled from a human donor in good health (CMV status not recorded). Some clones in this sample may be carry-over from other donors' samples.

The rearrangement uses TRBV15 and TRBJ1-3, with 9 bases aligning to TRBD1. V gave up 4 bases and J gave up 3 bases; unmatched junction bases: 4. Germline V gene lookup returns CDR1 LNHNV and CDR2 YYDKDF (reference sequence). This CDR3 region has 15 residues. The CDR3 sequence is CATSTDRGYGNTIYF. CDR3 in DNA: TGTGCCACCAGCACGGACAGGGGATATGGAAACACCATATATTTT.

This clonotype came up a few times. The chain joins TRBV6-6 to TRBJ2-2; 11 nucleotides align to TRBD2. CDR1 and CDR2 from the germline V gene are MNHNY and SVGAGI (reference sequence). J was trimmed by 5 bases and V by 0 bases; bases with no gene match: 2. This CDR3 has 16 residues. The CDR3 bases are TGTGCCAGCAGTTACTCGACTAGCGGGGCTACCGGGGAGCTGTTTTTT. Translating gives CASSYSTSGATGELFF.

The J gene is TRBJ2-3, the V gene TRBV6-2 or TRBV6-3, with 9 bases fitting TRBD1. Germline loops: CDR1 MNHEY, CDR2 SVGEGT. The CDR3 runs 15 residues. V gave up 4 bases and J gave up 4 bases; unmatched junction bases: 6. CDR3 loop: CASSFTGGLADTQYF. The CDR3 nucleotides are TGTGCCAGCAGTTTTACAGGGGGCCTAGCAGATACGCAGTATTTT.

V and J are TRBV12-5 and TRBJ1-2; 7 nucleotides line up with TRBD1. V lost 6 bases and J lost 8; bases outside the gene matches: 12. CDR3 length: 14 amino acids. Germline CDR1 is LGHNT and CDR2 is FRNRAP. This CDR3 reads CASGSPGQKLGYTF. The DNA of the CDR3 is TGTGCTAGTGGCTCTCCGGGACAGAAGCTCGGCTACACCTTC.

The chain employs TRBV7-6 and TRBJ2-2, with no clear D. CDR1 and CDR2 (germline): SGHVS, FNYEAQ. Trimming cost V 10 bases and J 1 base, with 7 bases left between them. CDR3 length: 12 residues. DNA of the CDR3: TGTGCCAAGACGTGGAACACCGGGGAGCTGTTTTTT. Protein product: CAKTWNTGELFF.

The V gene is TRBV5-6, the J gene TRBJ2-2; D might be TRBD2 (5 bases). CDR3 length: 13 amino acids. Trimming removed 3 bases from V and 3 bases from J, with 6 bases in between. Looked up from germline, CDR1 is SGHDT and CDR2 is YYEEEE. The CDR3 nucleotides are TGTGCCAGCAGCTCCGGGGACACCGGGGAGCTGTTTTTT. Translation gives CASSSGDTGELFF.

This chain's CDR3 is CASLREGGHYEQYF. CDR3 DNA: TGCGCCAGCCTCCGGGAGGGGGGGCACTACGAGCAGTACTTC. V gene TRBV5-1 combines with J gene TRBJ2-7; 8 nucleotides line up with TRBD2. Germline V gene data show CDR1 as SGHRS and CDR2 as YFSETQ. The length of the CDR3 is 14 residues. Unmatched junction bases numbered 9, after V lost 7 bases and J lost 3 bases.

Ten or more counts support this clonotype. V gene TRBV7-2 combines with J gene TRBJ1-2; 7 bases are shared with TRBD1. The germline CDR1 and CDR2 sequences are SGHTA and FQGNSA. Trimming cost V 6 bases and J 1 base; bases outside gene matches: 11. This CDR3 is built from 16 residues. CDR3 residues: CASSLIGQEDNYGYTF. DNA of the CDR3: TGTGCCAGCAGTCTAATTGGACAGGAGGATAACTATGGCTACACCTTC.

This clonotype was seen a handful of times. In nucleotides, the CDR3 is TGTGCCAGCAGTGGAGGGCCAGGGGATGAGCAGTTCTTC. This gives the protein CASSGGPGDEQFF. This rearrangement joins TRBV28 to TRBJ2-1; D is possibly TRBD1 or TRBD2 (6 bases each). V was trimmed by 5 bases and J by 8 bases, leaving 13 bases between them. CDR1 MDHEN and CDR2 SYDVKM come from the germline V gene. The CDR3 extends over 13 amino acids.

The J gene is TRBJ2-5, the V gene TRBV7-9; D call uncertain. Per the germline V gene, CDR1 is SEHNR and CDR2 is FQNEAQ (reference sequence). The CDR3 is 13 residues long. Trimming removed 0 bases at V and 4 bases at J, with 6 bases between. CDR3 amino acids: CASSLARPETQYF. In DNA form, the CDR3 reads TGTGCCAGCAGCTTAGCGAGGCCAGAGACCCAGTACTTC.

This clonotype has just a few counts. In nucleotides, the CDR3 is TGTGCCAGCAGTCCCACAGGGTTCATTCAGTACTTC. This codes for CASSPTGFIQYF. The chain carries TRBV27 and TRBJ2-4; D is perhaps TRBD1 (6 bases). V lost 5 bases and J 9 bases, leaving 11 bases between the germline ends. The germline V gene has CDR1 MNHEY and CDR2 SMNVEV (reference sequence). The CDR3 is made up of 12 amino acids.

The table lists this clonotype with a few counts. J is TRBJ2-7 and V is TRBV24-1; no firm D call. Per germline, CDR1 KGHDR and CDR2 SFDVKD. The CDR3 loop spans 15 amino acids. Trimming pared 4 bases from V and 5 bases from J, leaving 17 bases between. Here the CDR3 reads CATSDPGYHADEQYV. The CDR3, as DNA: TGTGCCACCAGTGACCCAGGATATCACGCGGACGAGCAGTACGTC.

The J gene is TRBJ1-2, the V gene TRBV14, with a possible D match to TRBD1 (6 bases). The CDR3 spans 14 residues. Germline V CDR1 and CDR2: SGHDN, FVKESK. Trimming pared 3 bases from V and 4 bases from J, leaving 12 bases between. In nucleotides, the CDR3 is TGTGCCAGCAGCCACGCCAGGGGATCCTATGGCTACACCTTC. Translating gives CASSHARGSYGYTF. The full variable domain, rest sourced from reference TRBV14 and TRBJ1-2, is EAGVTQFPSHSVIEKGQTVTLRCDPISGHDNLYWYRRVMGKEIKFLLHFVKESKQDESGMPNNRFLAERTGGTYSTLKVQPAELEDSGVYFCASSHARGSYGYTFGSGTRLTVV.

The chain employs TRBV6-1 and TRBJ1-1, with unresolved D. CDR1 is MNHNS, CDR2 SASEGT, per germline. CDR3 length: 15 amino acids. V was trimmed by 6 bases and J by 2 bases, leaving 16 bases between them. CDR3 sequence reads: CASSPLTVSNTEAFF. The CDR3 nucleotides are TGTGCCAGCAGCCCTCTAACAGTGTCTAACACTGAAGCTTTCTTT.

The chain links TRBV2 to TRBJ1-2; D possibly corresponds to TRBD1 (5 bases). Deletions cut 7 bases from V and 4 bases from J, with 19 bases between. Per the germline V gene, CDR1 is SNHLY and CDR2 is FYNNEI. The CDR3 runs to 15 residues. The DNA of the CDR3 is TGTGCCAGCACGGGGCCCGACGCCGCCCTCTATGGCTACACCTTC. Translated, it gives CASTGPDAALYGYTF. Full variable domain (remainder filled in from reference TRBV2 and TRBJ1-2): EPEVTQTPSHQVTQMGQEVILRCVPISNHLYFYWYRQILGQKVEFLVSFYNNEISEKSEIFDDQFSVERPDGSNFTLKIRSTKLEDSAMYFCASTGPDAALYGYTFGSGTRLTVV.

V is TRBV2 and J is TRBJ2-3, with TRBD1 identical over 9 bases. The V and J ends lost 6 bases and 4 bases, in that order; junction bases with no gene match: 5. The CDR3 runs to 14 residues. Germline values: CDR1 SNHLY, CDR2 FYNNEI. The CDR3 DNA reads TGTGCCAGCAGAACGACAGGGGGGCCAGATACGCAGTATTTT. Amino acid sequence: CASRTTGGPDTQYF.

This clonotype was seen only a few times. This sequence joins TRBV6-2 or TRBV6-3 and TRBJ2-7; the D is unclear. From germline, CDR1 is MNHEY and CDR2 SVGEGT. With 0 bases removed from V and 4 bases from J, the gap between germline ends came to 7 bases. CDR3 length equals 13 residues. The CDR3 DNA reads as TGTGCCAGCAGTTACTCTCAGTTGTACGAGCAGTACGTC. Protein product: CASSYSQLYEQYV.

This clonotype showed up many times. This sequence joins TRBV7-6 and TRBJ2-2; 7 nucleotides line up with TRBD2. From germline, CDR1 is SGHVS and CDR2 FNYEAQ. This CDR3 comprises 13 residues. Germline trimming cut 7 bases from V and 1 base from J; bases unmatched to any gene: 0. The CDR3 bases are TGTGCCAGCACGGGAGGGAACACCGGGGAGCTGTTTTTT. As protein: CASTGGNTGELFF. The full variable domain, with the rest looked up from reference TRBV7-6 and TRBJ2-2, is GAGVSQSPRYKVTKRGQDVALRCDPISGHVSLYWYRQALGQGPEFLTYFNYEAQQDKSGLPNDRFSAERPEGSISTLTIQRTEQRDSAMYRCASTGGNTGELFFGEGSRLTVL.

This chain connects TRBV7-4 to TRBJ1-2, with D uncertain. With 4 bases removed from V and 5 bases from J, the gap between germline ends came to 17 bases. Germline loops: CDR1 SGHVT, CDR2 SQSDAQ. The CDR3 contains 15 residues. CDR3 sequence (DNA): TGTGCCAGCAGCTCTGAGAAGGCCCCAACATATGGCTACACCTTC. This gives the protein CASSSEKAPTYGYTF.

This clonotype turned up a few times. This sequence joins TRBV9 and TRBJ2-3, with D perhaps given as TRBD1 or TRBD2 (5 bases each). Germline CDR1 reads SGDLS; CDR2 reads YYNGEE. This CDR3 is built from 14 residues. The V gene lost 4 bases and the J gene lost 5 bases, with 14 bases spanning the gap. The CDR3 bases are TGTGCCAGCAGCTCAACCGGGGCCCTAGATACGCAGTATTTT. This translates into CASSSTGALDTQYF.

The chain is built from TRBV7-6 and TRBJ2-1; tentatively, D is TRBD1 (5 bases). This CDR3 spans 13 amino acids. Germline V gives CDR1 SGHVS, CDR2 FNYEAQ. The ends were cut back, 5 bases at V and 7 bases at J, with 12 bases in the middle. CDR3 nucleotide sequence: TGTGCCAGCAGCCGCGAAGGGGTTAATGAGCAGTTCTTC. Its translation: CASSREGVNEQFF.

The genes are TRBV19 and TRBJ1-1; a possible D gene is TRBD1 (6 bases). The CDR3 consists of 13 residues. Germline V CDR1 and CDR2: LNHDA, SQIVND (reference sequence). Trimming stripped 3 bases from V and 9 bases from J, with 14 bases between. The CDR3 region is CASSIRDTRQAFF. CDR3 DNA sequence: TGTGCCAGTAGTATCCGGGACACCCGACAAGCTTTCTTT. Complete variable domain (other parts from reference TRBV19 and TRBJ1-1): DGGITQSPKYLFRKEGQNVTLSCEQNLNHDAMYWYRQDPGQGLRLIYYSQIVNDFQKGDIAEGYSVSREKKESFPLTVTSAQKNPTAFYLCASSIRDTRQAFFGQGTRLTVV.